The 8 T cell receptor beta chains given below trace back to one sample, sequenced in a study of blood T cell repertoires in COVID-19 (TCRdb year 2020). Library creation used the immunoSEQ multiplex PCR assay. TCRdb obtained this table from immuneACCESS and retained in-frame rearrangements with V and J assigned. These tables miss some clones; where compared with another copy, unresolved V genes account for less than half of the shortfall, and the remainder is unexplained. This sample lists tens of thousands of clones; roughly 85% were detected once. The ten most abundant clones make up roughly 5.4% of the sample. The sequenced sample was peripheral blood. The origin of the receptors is a man aged 60 to 69 with acute or convalescent COVID-19.

The chain joins TRBV7-3 to TRBJ1-6; D not certain. Germline assignment: CDR1 SGHTA and CDR2 FQGTGA. V lost 5 bases to trimming and J lost 8 bases, with 16 bases between them. This CDR3 has 15 residues. Here the CDR3 reads CASSQRAGLDSPLHF. Here the CDR3 DNA reads TGTGCCAGCAGCCAAAGAGCGGGTTTGGATTCACCCCTCCACTTT.

CDR3 DNA sequence: TGTGCCAGCAGCCAAGGCGGGACAGGGAACAATCAGCCCCAGCATTTT. Translated: CASSQGGTGNNQPQHF. The chain employs TRBV4-2 and TRBJ1-5; 9 nucleotides agree with TRBD1. With V trimmed by 1 base and J by 3 bases, 4 bases remained unmatched. The CDR3 runs to 16 residues. Germline-derived CDR1 and CDR2 are LGHNA and YNFKEQ.

V usage is TRBV7-2 and J usage is TRBJ2-2; 8 bases map to TRBD1. The CDR3 covers 15 residues. V dropped 3 bases and J dropped 8; count of bases not matched to a gene: 8. Germline CDR1 is SGHTA and CDR2 is FQGNSA. This chain's CDR3 is CASSFGQGRKGELFF. CDR3 coding DNA: TGTGCCAGCAGCTTTGGACAGGGCCGTAAGGGGGAGCTGTTTTTT.

The gene calls are TRBV7-8 and TRBJ2-7, with TRBD2 matching 8 bases. V shed 3 bases, J shed 4 bases, and the junction held 5 bases outside the gene matches. The CDR3 loop spans 14 amino acids. Germline CDR1 and CDR2: SGHVS and FQNEAQ. Here the CDR3 reads CASSFGTSGYEQYF. The CDR3 nucleotides read TGTGCCAGCAGCTTCGGGACTAGTGGGTACGAGCAGTACTTC.

The V and J genes are TRBV6-6 and TRBJ2-7, with TRBD2 as a possible D gene (6 bases). The CDR3 is 15 residues long. V lost 2 bases and J 0 bases, leaving 11 bases between the germline ends. The germline gives CDR1 MNHNY, CDR2 SVGAGI (reference sequence). DNA of the CDR3: TGTGCCAGCAGTTACGGGGGGACGGGCTCCTACGAGCAGTACTTC. Translation gives CASSYGGTGSYEQYF.

The chain carries TRBV7-2 and TRBJ1-2; no clear D gene. Looked up from germline, CDR1 is SGHTA and CDR2 is FQGNSA. V gave up 5 bases and J gave up 8 bases, with 18 bases separating them. This CDR3 spans 14 amino acids. CDR3 DNA sequence: TGTGCCAGCAGCCCCTTGGGCCCTACGGAAGGCTACACCTTC. Amino acids: CASSPLGPTEGYTF.

The CDR3: CASSLEGGVTEAFF. For the CDR3, the DNA is TGCGCCAGCAGCTTGGAAGGAGGGGTCACTGAAGCTTTCTTT. The rearrangement joins TRBV5-1 to TRBJ1-1; D is possibly TRBD1 (5 bases). This CDR3 contains 14 residues. The germline CDR1 and CDR2 sequences are SGHRS and YFSETQ. With 0 bases removed from V and 4 bases from J, the gap between germline ends came to 10 bases.

The gene calls are TRBV18 and TRBJ2-7, with 7 positions matching TRBD1. The CDR3 runs 17 residues. CDR1 is KGHSH and CDR2 is LQKENI in the germline V gene. Unmatched junction bases numbered 11, after V lost 3 bases and J lost 0 bases. CDR3 bases: TGTGCCAGCTCACCCCCCCCAGGGGGACCTAGCTCCTACGAGCAGTACTTC. It yields the protein CASSPPPGGPSSYEQYF.